Below are 20 T cell receptor beta chains sequenced from a single sample in a study of T cell responses to AZD1222 COVID-19 vaccine. Assay: immunoSEQ multiplex PCR; the TCRdb copy retains only in-frame clones and omits some. The sample records 100,000 or so clones, over 75% being singletons. Here the sequenced sample was peripheral blood, taken on day 0 of AZD1222 vaccination. The receptors were gathered from an adult in good health.

The V and J genes are TRBV10-1 and TRBJ1-6; TRBD1 is a possible D gene (5 bases). V lost 6 bases and J lost 7, with 10 bases in between. Germline V lookup: CDR1 WNHNN, CDR2 SYGVQD (reference sequence). The CDR3 runs to 13 residues. For the CDR3, the DNA is TGCGCCAGCAGCGCCGGGGGGAATTCACCCCTCCACTTT. Its translation is CASSAGGNSPLHF.

The V call is TRBV4-3, the J call TRBJ2-1; D possibly uses TRBD1 or TRBD2 (5 bases each). Trimming left V 0 bases short and J 0 bases short, with 12 bases between. Germline V gives CDR1 LGHNA, CDR2 YSLEER. This CDR3 contains 17 residues. CDR3 region: CASSQDWGRYSYNEQFF. The CDR3 DNA is TGCGCCAGCAGCCAAGACTGGGGGAGATACTCCTACAATGAGCAGTTCTTC.

V usage is TRBV5-4 and J usage is TRBJ2-7; 9 bases fit TRBD2. The CDR3 has 14 residues. Germline V gene lookup returns CDR1 SGHNT and CDR2 YYREEE (reference sequence). J gave up 4 bases and V 3 bases, and 5 bases lay outside the gene matches. CDR3 coding DNA: TGTGCCAGCAGCTCCGGTAGCGGGAGTTACGAGCAGTACTTC. This translates into CASSSGSGSYEQYF.

CDR3: CASTPKSGSRTDTQYF. DNA for the CDR3: TGTGCCAGCACCCCCAAAAGCGGGAGCCGCACAGATACGCAGTATTTT. The rearrangement joins TRBV27 to TRBJ2-3, with 8 bases that match TRBD2. Trimming took 7 bases from V and 1 from J; bases not matched to a gene: 10. Germline values: CDR1 MNHEY, CDR2 SMNVEV (reference sequence). The CDR3 has 16 amino acids.

This rearrangement joins TRBV28 to TRBJ2-3; the D gene is possibly TRBD2 (5 bases). Germline V gives CDR1 MDHEN, CDR2 SYDVKM. Trimming stripped 8 bases from V and 0 bases from J, with 12 bases between. This CDR3 region has 14 residues. The CDR3 region has the DNA TGTGCCAGCCGGCGGGTGGGTAGCACAGATACGCAGTATTTT. Its protein product is CASRRVGSTDTQYF.

On this clone: Other nucleotide sequences in the sample specify the same CDR3. V and J are TRBV28 and TRBJ1-2; D unresolved. This CDR3 comprises 13 residues. Germline V CDR1 and CDR2: MDHEN, SYDVKM. V lost 6 bases and J lost 1, with 9 bases in between. CDR3 DNA: TGTGCCAGCAGCCTTACGGGTAACTATGGCTACACCTTC. This codes for CASSLTGNYGYTF.

As concerns this clone: Other DNA sequences of this sample code for an identical CDR3. This rearrangement joins TRBV2 to TRBJ2-2, with 9 bases matching TRBD2. CDR3 length: 15 amino acids. With V trimmed by 7 bases and J by 0 bases, 3 bases remained unmatched. Germline V gene data show CDR1 as SNHLY and CDR2 as FYNNEI. The CDR3 coding sequence is TGTGCCAGCACCCTAGCGGGGCCGAACACCGGGGAGCTGTTTTTT. Residues: CASTLAGPNTGELFF.

The chain uses TRBV29-1 and TRBJ1-1; D is ambiguous. Germline V gene data show CDR1 as SQVTM and CDR2 as ANQGSEA. The V and J ends lost 0 bases and 12 bases respectively, with 20 bases between them. The CDR3 totals 14 residues. The CDR3 sequence: CSVEDRKGARVTFF. CDR3 sequence (DNA): TGCAGCGTTGAAGATCGCAAGGGAGCCAGAGTAACTTTCTTT.

This clone came up once. The J gene is TRBJ2-7, the V gene TRBV7-8; D unresolved. Trimming took 3 bases from V and 5 from J, leaving 14 bases between them. The germline gives CDR1 SGHVS, CDR2 FQNEAQ. This CDR3 contains 14 residues. The CDR3 loop is CASSFASVRDEQYF. CDR3 in DNA: TGTGCCAGCAGCTTCGCCTCGGTAAGGGACGAGCAGTACTTC. Full variable domain (remainder filled in from reference TRBV7-8 and TRBJ2-7): GAGVSQSPRYKVAKRGQDVALRCDPISGHVSLFWYQQALGQGPEFLTYFQNEAQLDKSGLPSDRFFAERPEGSVSTLKIQRTQQEDSAVYLCASSFASVRDEQYFGPGTRLTVT.

The chain has TRBV28 and TRBJ1-4; TRBD1 might be the D (6 bases). This CDR3 comprises 15 residues. Trimming took 2 bases from V and 5 from J, leaving 12 bases between them. Germline CDR1 and CDR2: MDHEN and SYDVKM. The CDR3 nucleotides read TGTGCCAGCAGTTTAAGTGGGACAAGGAATGAAAAACTGTTTTTT. Its translation: CASSLSGTRNEKLFF. Using reference TRBV28 and TRBJ1-4 for the parts outside the CDR3, the full variable domain is DVKVTQSSRYLVKRTGEKVFLECVQDMDHENMFWYRQDPGLGLRLIYFSYDVKMKEKGDIPEGYSVSREKKERFSLILESASTNQTSMYLCASSLSGTRNEKLFFGSGTQLSVL.

V gene TRBV6-1 combines with J gene TRBJ1-4; D remains ambiguous. Trimming shortened V by 2 bases and J by 8 bases, and 15 bases separated the two germline ends. Germline values: CDR1 MNHNS, CDR2 SASEGT. The CDR3 sequence is 15 residues long. CDR3 residues: CASSEFSVLHEKLFF. DNA of the CDR3: TGTGCCAGCAGTGAATTCTCGGTCCTACACGAAAAACTGTTTTTT.

The V and J genes are TRBV14 and TRBJ2-1; TRBD1 or TRBD2 may be the D gene (5 bases each). V was pared by 4 bases and J by 4 bases, with 11 bases between. Germline V CDR1 and CDR2: SGHDN, FVKESK. The CDR3 sequence is 14 residues long. CDR3 loop: CASSRDRDYNEQFF. The CDR3 coding sequence is TGTGCCAGCAGCCGGGACCGGGATTACAATGAGCAGTTCTTC.

V usage is TRBV11-1 and J usage is TRBJ2-3, with D unresolved. Germline loops: CDR1 SGHAT, CDR2 FQDESV (reference sequence). The V and J ends lost 0 bases and 0 bases respectively, with 7 bases between them. The CDR3 is 15 residues long. Here the CDR3 DNA reads TGTGCCAGCAGCTTAGCACAGATCAGCACAGATACGCAGTATTTT. Amino acids: CASSLAQISTDTQYF.

V is TRBV2 and J is TRBJ2-1; TRBD2 is a possible D gene (6 bases). Germline V gene sequence: CDR1 SNHLY, CDR2 FYNNEI. This CDR3 contains 11 residues. Trimming removed 6 bases at V and 7 bases at J, with 7 bases between. CDR3 nucleotides: TGTGCCAGCAGCCGGGGGAATGAGCAGTTCTTC. Encoded protein: CASSRGNEQFF.

The rearrangement joins TRBV5-1 to TRBJ2-3; 11 nucleotides align to TRBD2. This CDR3 region has 15 residues. The V gene end was trimmed by 6 bases and the J gene end by 2 bases; junction bases not matched to a gene: 5. Germline V gene lookup returns CDR1 SGHRS and CDR2 YFSETQ. CDR3 nucleotide sequence: TGCGCCAGCAAGGAACTAGCGGGAGTCACAGATACGCAGTATTTT. Translation: CASKELAGVTDTQYF.

The V and J genes are TRBV5-1 and TRBJ2-1, with 7 bases fitting TRBD1. V lost 3 bases and J lost 3; bases outside the gene matches: 6. Germline assignment: CDR1 SGHRS and CDR2 YFSETQ. The CDR3 runs 15 residues. The CDR3 DNA reads TGCGCCAGCAGCTCTTCCGGGACAGACTACAATGAGCAGTTCTTC. It translates to CASSSSGTDYNEQFF.

The J gene is TRBJ2-3, the V gene TRBV28, with D unresolved. This CDR3 region has 15 residues. Germline CDR1 is MDHEN and CDR2 is SYDVKM. V was pared by 6 bases and J by 1 base, with 14 bases between. The CDR3 bases are TGTGCCAGCAGCCCCCCCCCTCCTCGCACAGATACGCAGTATTTT. Amino acids: CASSPPPPRTDTQYF.

By proportion, this clone is medium-sized. The chain carries TRBV6-2 or TRBV6-3 and TRBJ2-3, with unresolved D. Looked up from germline, CDR1 is MNHEY and CDR2 is SVGEGT. V gave up 0 bases and J gave up 6 bases, with 7 bases separating them. The CDR3 totals 13 residues. The CDR3 here is CASSYSSGDTQYF. The CDR3 nucleotides read TGTGCCAGCAGTTACTCGAGTGGGGATACGCAGTATTTT.

V gene TRBV3-1 (or the pseudogene TRBV3-2) combines with J gene TRBJ1-3; D uncertain. The CDR3 spans 13 residues. The germline CDR1 and CDR2 sequences are LGHDT and YNNKEL (reference sequence). Between the trimmed V and J ends, which lost 3 bases and 7 bases, there was a span of 10 bases. CDR3 sequence (DNA): TGTGCCAGCAGCCAGGGTACATTGAACACCATATATTTT. This encodes CASSQGTLNTIYF.

The CDR3 loop is CASSLGGWANTEAFF. The CDR3 coding sequence is TGTGCCAGCAGCTTAGGGGGCTGGGCGAACACTGAAGCTTTCTTT. The rearrangement joins TRBV7-3 to TRBJ1-1; tentative D call: TRBD1 (6 bases). Germline assignment: CDR1 SGHTA and CDR2 FQGTGA. CDR3 size: 15 residues. The germline V and J ends were trimmed by 2 bases and 1 base, with 11 bases remaining between them.